A single TCR beta chain is shown here with its context. Its antigen remains undetermined. Base quality data are lacking; no much larger clone is found one base away. From its cysteine to its phenylalanine, the CDR3 spans 18 amino acids. CDR3 DNA only is kept here, 54 bases in frame from base 1. V is trimmed back by 3 bases and J by 2 bases, and the junction contains 14 bases that no gene match accounts for. The germline V gene supplies CDR1 KGHSH and CDR2 LQKENI. TCRbeta CDR3 regions were immunosequenced from genomic DNA with the immunoSEQ Assay. Before high-throughput sequencing, the genomic DNA was amplified using bias-controlled multiplex PCR. The published analysis was carried out like this. To quantify the absolute abundance of each unique TCRbeta CDR3 region, the sequences were collapsed and filtered. Clonality was defined as 1 minus Pielou's evenness and was calculated using productive rearrangements only. Tumor T-cell fraction was computed by normalizing TCRbeta template counts to usable DNA, estimated from several housekeeping genes. Clones with significantly greater frequencies in on-treatment versus baseline samples were identified using a previously published method. Not all clones reach the TCRdb copy of this immuneACCESS table, which keeps in-frame sequences only. Checked studies attribute under half of the gap to unresolved V genes and leave the rest unexplained. D and trimming come from the DNA, and the V and J calls and clone size come from that table. The sample yields about 18,000 clones; 73% were counted once. The top ten hold around 4.9% of the sample.

In the paper's terms, the treatment or condition label means: randomized to nivolumab then ipilimumab (arm A) or the reverse (arm B). No trial patient had received prior DNA-damaging chemotherapy. CheckMate 064, a randomized, open-label phase II trial of sequential checkpoint blockade, was the source of the samples, all of which came from patients with melanoma. Genomic DNA from formalin-fixed paraffin-embedded (FFPE) tissue samples served as the input for tumor TCR sequencing. The data were obtained in a study of sequential checkpoint blockade in melanoma (dated by TCRdb to between 2018 and 2020). In the study overall: In a 1:1 randomization, patients received either first-line nivolumab then ipilimumab (arm A) or ipilimumab then nivolumab (arm B). In about 83% of the matched pre- and post-treatment tumor biopsy pairs, both biopsies came from the same lesion. Both trial sequences were followed by maintenance nivolumab. DNA from approximately 91 pretreatment melanoma tumor samples was subjected to TCRbeta immunosequencing. Matched tumor biopsies were taken from about two dozen patients before treatment and at week 13, after single-agent nivolumab (arm A) or ipilimumab (arm B). The investigation overall reported the following: Achieving clinical benefit was about 30 times more likely for patients whose tumor T-cell fraction and clonality increased by week 13. Within-arm analyses of tumor T-cell fraction were constrained by small sample sizes and reduced statistical power. In the nivolumab-first arm (arm A), pretreatment tumor TIL clonality was associated with response (P = .04). Tumor T-cell fraction and clonality were correlated with PD-L1 staining and CD8+ T-cell counts, but not with mutational load. Larger, independent patient cohorts are needed to validate the response-prediction model that combines TCR metrics and mutation burden.

This clonotype originated in a human donor with melanoma. The V gene is TRBV18 and the J gene is TRBJ1-2; TRBD1 matches 8 bases in the middle. The sequencing used tumor tissue (inferred from file names), collected from a patient given nivolumab and ipilimumab in sequence. The nucleotides read TGTGCCAGCTCACCCATCGGCCGGGAGCAGGGGGCCAACTATGGCTACACCTTC. Translated, it gives CASSPIGREQGANYGYTF. The entire variable domain, with the stretches around the CDR3 drawn from the reference TRBV18 and TRBJ1-2 proteins, is NAGVMQNPRHLVRRRGQEARLRCSPMKGHSHVYWYRQLPEEGLKFMVYLQKENIIDESGMPKERFSAEFPKEGPSILRIQQVVRGDSAAYFCASSPIGREQGANYGYTFGSGTRLTVV.